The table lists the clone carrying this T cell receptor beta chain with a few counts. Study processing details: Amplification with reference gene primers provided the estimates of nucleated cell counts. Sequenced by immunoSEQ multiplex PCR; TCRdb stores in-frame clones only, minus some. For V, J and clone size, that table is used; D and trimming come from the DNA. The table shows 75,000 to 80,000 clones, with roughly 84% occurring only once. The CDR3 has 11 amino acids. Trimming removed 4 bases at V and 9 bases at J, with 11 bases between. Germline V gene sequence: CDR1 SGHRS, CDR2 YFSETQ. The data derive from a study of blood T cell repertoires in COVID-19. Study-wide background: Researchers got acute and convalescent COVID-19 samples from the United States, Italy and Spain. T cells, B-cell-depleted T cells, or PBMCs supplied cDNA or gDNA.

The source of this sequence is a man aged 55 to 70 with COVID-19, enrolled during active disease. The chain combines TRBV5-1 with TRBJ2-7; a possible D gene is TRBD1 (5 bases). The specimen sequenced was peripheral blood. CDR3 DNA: TGCGCCAGCAGCCCAGGGATGGTGCAGTACTTC. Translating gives CASSPGMVQYF. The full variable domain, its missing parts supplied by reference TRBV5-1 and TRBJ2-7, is KAGVTQTPRYLIKTRGQQVTLSCSPISGHRSVSWYQQTPGQGLQFLFEYFSETQRNKGNFPGRFSGRQFSNSRSEMNVSTLELGDSALYLCASSPGMVQYFGPGTRLTVT.